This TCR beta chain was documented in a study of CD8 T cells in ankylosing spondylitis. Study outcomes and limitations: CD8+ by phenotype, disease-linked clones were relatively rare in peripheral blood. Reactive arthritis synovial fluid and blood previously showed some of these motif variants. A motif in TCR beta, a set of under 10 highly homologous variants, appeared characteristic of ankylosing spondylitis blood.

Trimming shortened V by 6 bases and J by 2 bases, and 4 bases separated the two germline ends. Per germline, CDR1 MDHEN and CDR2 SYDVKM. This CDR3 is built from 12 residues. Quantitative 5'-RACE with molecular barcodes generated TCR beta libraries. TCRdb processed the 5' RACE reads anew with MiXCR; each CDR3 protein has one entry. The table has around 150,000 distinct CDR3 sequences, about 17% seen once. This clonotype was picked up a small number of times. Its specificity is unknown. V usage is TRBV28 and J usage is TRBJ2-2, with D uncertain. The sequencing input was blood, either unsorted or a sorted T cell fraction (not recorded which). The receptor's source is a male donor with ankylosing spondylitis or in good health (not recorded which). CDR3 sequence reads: CASRLNTGELFF. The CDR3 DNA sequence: TGTGCCAGCAGACTTAACACCGGGGAGCTGTTTTTT.